This T cell receptor beta chain was observed in a study of blood T cell repertoires in COVID-19. In the study overall: In each case, the material was cDNA or gDNA derived from T cells, B-cell-depleted T cells, or PBMCs.

As handled by the study authors: Reference gene primer amplification yielded estimated nucleated cell counts. Some clones are missing from TCRdb's copy, which holds only in-frame ones; the method was immunoSEQ multiplex PCR. From that table come the V and J calls and clone size; the DNA was used to work out D and trimming. This table holds under 200,000 clones, approximately 90% found once. This sequence was found in a man younger than 30 with acute or convalescent COVID-19. The specimen sequenced was peripheral blood.

The CDR3 DNA reads as TGCGCCAGCAGCCAAGTTGACAGGGATCAGCCCCAGCATTTT. This translates into CASSQVDRDQPQHF. The V call is TRBV4-1, the J call TRBJ1-5, with TRBD1 matching over 7 bases. After removal of 1 base from V and 5 bases from J, the junction contained 2 bases not matched to a gene. Germline CDR1 and CDR2: MGHRA and YSYEKL. CDR3 length: 14 amino acids.